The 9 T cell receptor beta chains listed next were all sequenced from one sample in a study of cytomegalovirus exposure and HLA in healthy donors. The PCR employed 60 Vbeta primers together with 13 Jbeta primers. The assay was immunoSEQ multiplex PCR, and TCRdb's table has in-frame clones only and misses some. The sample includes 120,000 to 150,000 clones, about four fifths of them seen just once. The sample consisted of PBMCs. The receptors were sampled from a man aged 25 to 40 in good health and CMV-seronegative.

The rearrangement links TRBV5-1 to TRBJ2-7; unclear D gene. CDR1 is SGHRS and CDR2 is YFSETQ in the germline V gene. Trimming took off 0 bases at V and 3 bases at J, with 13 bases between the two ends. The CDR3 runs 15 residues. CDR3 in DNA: TGCGCCAGCAGCTTGGACGGAGTCAGTTTCTACGAGCAGTACTTC. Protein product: CASSLDGVSFYEQYF. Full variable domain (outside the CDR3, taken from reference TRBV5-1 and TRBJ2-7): KAGVTQTPRYLIKTRGQQVTLSCSPISGHRSVSWYQQTPGQGLQFLFEYFSETQRNKGNFPGRFSGRQFSNSRSEMNVSTLELGDSALYLCASSLDGVSFYEQYFGPGTRLTVT.

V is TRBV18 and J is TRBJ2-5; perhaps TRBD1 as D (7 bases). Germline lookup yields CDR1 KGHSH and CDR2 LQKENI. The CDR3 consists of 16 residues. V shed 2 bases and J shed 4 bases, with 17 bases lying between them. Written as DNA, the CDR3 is TGTGCCAGCTCACCAAATGCGGCAGGGGGAGGAGAGACCCAGTACTTC. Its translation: CASSPNAAGGGETQYF.

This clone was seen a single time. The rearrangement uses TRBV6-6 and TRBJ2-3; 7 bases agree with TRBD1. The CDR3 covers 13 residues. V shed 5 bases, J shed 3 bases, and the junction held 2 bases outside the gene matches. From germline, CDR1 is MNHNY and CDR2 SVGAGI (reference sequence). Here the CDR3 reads CASSPTGTDTQYF. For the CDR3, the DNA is TGTGCCAGCAGTCCGACAGGGACAGATACGCAGTATTTT.

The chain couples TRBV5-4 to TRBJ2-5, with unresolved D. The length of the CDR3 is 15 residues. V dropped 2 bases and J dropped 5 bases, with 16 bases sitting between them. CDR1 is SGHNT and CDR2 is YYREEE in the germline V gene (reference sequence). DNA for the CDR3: TGTGCCAGCAGCTTCCCAGGAAACCTTGGGGAGACCCAGTACTTC. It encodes CASSFPGNLGETQYF.

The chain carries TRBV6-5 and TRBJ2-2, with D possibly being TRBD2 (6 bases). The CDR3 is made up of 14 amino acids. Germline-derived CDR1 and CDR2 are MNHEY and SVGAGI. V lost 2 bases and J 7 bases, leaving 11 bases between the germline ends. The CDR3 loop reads CASSYGGSGGELFF. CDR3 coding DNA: TGTGCCAGCAGTTACGGGGGGTCTGGCGGGGAGCTGTTTTTT.

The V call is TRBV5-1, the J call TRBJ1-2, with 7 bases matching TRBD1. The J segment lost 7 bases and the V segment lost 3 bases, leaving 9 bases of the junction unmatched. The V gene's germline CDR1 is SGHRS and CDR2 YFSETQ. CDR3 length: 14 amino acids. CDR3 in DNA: TGCGCCAGCAGCTCCAAACAGGGGCTGAGTGGCTACACCTTC. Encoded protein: CASSSKQGLSGYTF.

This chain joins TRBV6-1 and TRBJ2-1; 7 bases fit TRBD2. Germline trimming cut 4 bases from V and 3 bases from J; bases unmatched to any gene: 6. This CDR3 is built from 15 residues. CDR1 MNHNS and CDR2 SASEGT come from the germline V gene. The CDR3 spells CASSGRGGVYNEQFF. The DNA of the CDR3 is TGTGCCAGCAGTGGACGTGGGGGGGTCTACAATGAGCAGTTCTTC.

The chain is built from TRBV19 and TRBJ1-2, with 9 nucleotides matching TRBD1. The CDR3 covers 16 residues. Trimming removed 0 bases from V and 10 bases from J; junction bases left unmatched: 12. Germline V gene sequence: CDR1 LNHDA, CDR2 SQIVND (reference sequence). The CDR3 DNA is TGTGCCAGTAGTATAGATAACTGGCCGGGACAGGGAGCCTACACCTTC. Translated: CASSIDNWPGQGAYTF. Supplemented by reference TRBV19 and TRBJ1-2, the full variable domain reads DGGITQSPKYLFRKEGQNVTLSCEQNLNHDAMYWYRQDPGQGLRLIYYSQIVNDFQKGDIAEGYSVSREKKESFPLTVTSAQKNPTAFYLCASSIDNWPGQGAYTFGSGTRLTVV.

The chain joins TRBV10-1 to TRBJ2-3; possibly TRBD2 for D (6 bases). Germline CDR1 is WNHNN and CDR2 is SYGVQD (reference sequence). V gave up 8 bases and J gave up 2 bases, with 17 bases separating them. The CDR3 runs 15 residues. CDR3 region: CASSSRAGPTDTQYF. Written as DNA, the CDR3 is TGCGCCAGCTCGTCTAGGGCGGGACCCACAGATACGCAGTATTTT.